One and the same sample provided the 21 T cell receptor beta chains below, sequenced in a study of blood T cell repertoires in COVID-19. The protocol was immunoSEQ multiplex PCR, while the TCRdb copy is restricted to in-frame clones and leaves out a portion. This table has tens of thousands of clones, over 80% appearing once. The sample taken for sequencing was peripheral blood. All receptors derive from a man in his thirties or forties with COVID-19, enrolled during active disease.

The gene calls are TRBV29-1 and TRBJ2-6; TRBD1 or TRBD2 may be the D gene (5 bases each). The V gene's germline CDR1 is SQVTM and CDR2 ANQGSEA. The V end lost 4 bases, the J end lost 2 bases, and 12 bases lay between the germline ends. The CDR3 has 15 amino acids. The CDR3 nucleotides are TGCAGCGTTGCAGAGGGGAGTACTGGGGCCAACGTCCTGACTTTC. Translation gives CSVAEGSTGANVLTF.

The chain uses TRBV27 and TRBJ1-2; D possibly corresponds to TRBD1 (6 bases). The length of the CDR3 is 14 residues. V lost 1 base and J 8 bases, leaving 14 bases between the germline ends. Per the germline V gene, CDR1 is MNHEY and CDR2 is SMNVEV (reference sequence). The DNA of the CDR3 is TGTGCCAGCAGTTTATTCGGGGGGGCTGGCGGCTACACCTTC. Translating gives CASSLFGGAGGYTF.

The genes are TRBV30 and TRBJ1-1; TRBD1 is a possible D gene (6 bases). The CDR3 extends over 11 amino acids. Germline-derived CDR1 and CDR2 are GTSNPN and SVGIG (reference sequence). Deletions cut 0 bases from V and 11 bases from J, with 10 bases between. The CDR3 DNA sequence: TGTGCCTGGAGTGTACAGGGTAAGGCTTTCTTT. It specifies CAWSVQGKAFF.

For this clone: Other DNA sequences in the same sample also yield this CDR3. The V and J genes are TRBV5-6 and TRBJ1-2; D not certain. The CDR3 runs to 15 residues. Germline V gene lookup returns CDR1 SGHDT and CDR2 YYEEEE. V dropped 4 bases and J dropped 0 bases, with 13 bases sitting between them. Here the CDR3 DNA reads TGTGCCAGCAGCCTATTTACCGGGACTAACTATGGCTACACCTTC. Translated: CASSLFTGTNYGYTF.

This chain uses TRBV6-4 with TRBJ2-3; 7 bases line up with TRBD2. The germline gives CDR1 MRHNA, CDR2 SNTAGT. J lost 3 bases, V lost 0 bases, and 0 bases had no gene match. The CDR3 contains 14 residues. CDR3 nucleotides: TGTGCCAGCAGTGACTCGCGGGAGACAGATACGCAGTATTTT. This encodes CASSDSRETDTQYF.

V usage is TRBV6-5 and J usage is TRBJ1-5, with 8 nucleotides matching TRBD1. Per the germline V gene, CDR1 is MNHEY and CDR2 is SVGAGI. The V and J ends lost 6 bases and 6 bases, in that order; junction bases with no gene match: 4. The CDR3 spans 13 residues. The DNA of the CDR3 is TGTGCCAGCAGGGACAGGGAGGGTCAGCCCCAGCATTTT. It translates to CASRDREGQPQHF.

This chain joins TRBV10-1 and TRBJ2-3; 9 bases line up with TRBD1. The length of the CDR3 is 14 residues. Germline V gene data show CDR1 as WNHNN and CDR2 as SYGVQD (reference sequence). Unmatched junction bases numbered 6, after V lost 4 bases and J lost 7 bases. CDR3 DNA sequence: TGCGCCAGCAGTGCGGGACAGGGTGGAAATACGCAGTATTTT. The encoded protein is CASSAGQGGNTQYF.

This chain uses TRBV6-4 with TRBJ1-3; D may be TRBD1 (6 bases). Germline CDR1 and CDR2: MRHNA and SNTAGT. CDR3 length: 15 amino acids. Trimming shortened V by 0 bases and J by 2 bases, and 8 bases separated the two germline ends. CDR3 nucleotide sequence: TGTGCCAGCAGTGACTCGAACAGGGCTGGAAACACCATATATTTT. This translates into CASSDSNRAGNTIYF.

This rearrangement joins TRBV19 to TRBJ1-2; a possible D gene is TRBD1 (6 bases). The CDR3 has 12 amino acids. Germline V lookup: CDR1 LNHDA, CDR2 SQIVND (reference sequence). The ends were cut back, 6 bases at V and 4 bases at J, with 9 bases in the middle. The CDR3 sequence: CASRLTGYGYTF. Written as DNA, the CDR3 is TGTGCCAGTAGGTTGACAGGCTATGGCTACACCTTC. The variable domain in full, completed from reference TRBV19 and TRBJ1-2, reads DGGITQSPKYLFRKEGQNVTLSCEQNLNHDAMYWYRQDPGQGLRLIYYSQIVNDFQKGDIAEGYSVSREKKESFPLTVTSAQKNPTAFYLCASRLTGYGYTFGSGTRLTVV.

V usage is TRBV10-3 and J usage is TRBJ1-5; 8 bases fit TRBD1. V shed 3 bases, J shed 1 base, and the junction held 2 bases outside the gene matches. The CDR3 is 15 residues long. The germline CDR1 and CDR2 sequences are ENHRY and SYGVKD. The CDR3 reads CAISDNRGSNQPQHF. The DNA for the CDR3 is TGTGCCATCAGTGACAACAGGGGGAGCAATCAGCCCCAGCATTTT.

This chain joins TRBV4-1 and TRBJ1-5; tentatively, D is TRBD1 (6 bases). Trimming took 0 bases from V and 4 from J, leaving 13 bases between them. This CDR3 is 16 amino acids long. From germline, CDR1 is MGHRA and CDR2 YSYEKL. CDR3 residues: CASSQDSDSQNQPQHF. In nucleotides, the CDR3 is TGCGCCAGCAGCCAAGATTCGGACAGCCAGAATCAGCCCCAGCATTTT.

The chain is built from TRBV27 and TRBJ2-1; 8 bases are shared with TRBD2. The CDR3 is made up of 16 amino acids. The germline gives CDR1 MNHEY, CDR2 SMNVEV (reference sequence). V dropped 6 bases and J dropped 3; count of bases not matched to a gene: 10. The CDR3 bases are TGTGCCAGCAGGCGGGAAGCGGGGGCACTCTACAATGAGCAGTTCTTC. Encoded protein: CASRREAGALYNEQFF.

The chain links TRBV28 to TRBJ1-2; D gene uncertain. Germline CDR1 is MDHEN and CDR2 is SYDVKM. The CDR3 is 13 residues long. Trimming took 6 bases from V and 0 from J, leaving 8 bases between them. CDR3 nucleotide sequence: TGTGCCAGCAGCTCCCAGACTAACTATGGCTACACCTTC. Encoded protein: CASSSQTNYGYTF.

The V call is TRBV7-8, the J call TRBJ1-2; TRBD1 matches at 7 bases. This CDR3 has 14 amino acids. The J segment lost 3 bases and the V segment lost 4 bases, leaving 5 bases of the junction unmatched. CDR1 and CDR2 (germline): SGHVS, FQNEAQ. The CDR3 nucleotides are TGTGCCAGCAGCTCACTCACAGGGGACTATGGCTACACCTTC. Translating it yields CASSSLTGDYGYTF.

The chain combines TRBV30 with TRBJ2-7, with 11 bases that match TRBD2. The V gene end was trimmed by 2 bases and the J gene end by 3 bases; junction bases not matched to a gene: 3. Germline V gives CDR1 GTSNPN, CDR2 SVGIG (reference sequence). The CDR3 has 14 residues. The CDR3 DNA reads as TGTGCCTGGAGTACTGGGACTAGCGGCTACGAGCAGTACTTC. This gives the protein CAWSTGTSGYEQYF.

This chain uses TRBV9 with TRBJ1-1; TRBD1 matches at 9 bases. CDR1 SGDLS and CDR2 YYNGEE come from the germline V gene. J gave up 4 bases and V 0 bases, and 4 bases lay outside the gene matches. The CDR3 runs to 15 residues. The CDR3 coding sequence is TGTGCCAGCAGCGTAGTGGGACAGGGCGTCACTGAAGCTTTCTTT. The encoded protein is CASSVVGQGVTEAFF. Variable domain in full (rest from reference TRBV9 and TRBJ1-1): DSGVTQTPKHLITATGQRVTLRCSPRSGDLSVYWYQQSLDQGLQFLIQYYNGEERAKGNILERFSAQQFPDLHSELNLSSLELGDSALYFCASSVVGQGVTEAFFGQGTRLTVV.

This rearrangement joins TRBV2 to TRBJ1-1; perhaps TRBD1 as D (6 bases). The CDR3 covers 14 residues. Trimming removed 7 bases from V and 2 bases from J, with 14 bases in between. Per the germline V gene, CDR1 is SNHLY and CDR2 is FYNNEI. The CDR3 nucleotides are TGTGCCAGCAACCAAGACAGGTTTAACACTGAAGCTTTCTTT. Translated: CASNQDRFNTEAFF.

V usage is TRBV6-6 and J usage is TRBJ2-1; 9 bases match TRBD2. There are 16 residues in the CDR3. V gave up 2 bases and J gave up 5 bases; unmatched junction bases: 7. The germline V gene encodes CDR1 MNHNY and CDR2 SVGAGI (reference sequence). DNA for the CDR3: TGTGCCAGCAGTTACGCGTCTAGCGGGATACACAATGAGCAGTTCTTC. Translating it yields CASSYASSGIHNEQFF.

V and J are TRBV19 and TRBJ2-2, with 7 bases matching TRBD1. Looked up from germline, CDR1 is LNHDA and CDR2 is SQIVND (reference sequence). With 9 bases clipped from V and 1 base from J, the junction kept 5 bases outside the gene matches. The CDR3 extends over 14 amino acids. The CDR3 DNA reads as TGTGCCAGCTCCGGACAGGTGAACACCGGGGAGCTGTTTTTT. This gives the protein CASSGQVNTGELFF.

This sequence joins TRBV5-5 and TRBJ2-7; D perhaps matches TRBD2 (5 bases). Deletions cut 7 bases from V and 3 bases from J, with 20 bases between. CDR3 size: 15 residues. Per germline, CDR1 SGHKS and CDR2 YYEKEE (reference sequence). The DNA of the CDR3 is TGTGCCAGCTCATTGGCTGAGGACTTACTCTACGAGCAGTACTTC. This codes for CASSLAEDLLYEQYF.

This chain joins TRBV7-6 and TRBJ2-1; 10 bases fit TRBD2. Unmatched junction bases numbered 16, after V lost 5 bases and J lost 12 bases. The CDR3 consists of 16 residues. CDR1 SGHVS and CDR2 FNYEAQ come from the germline V gene. The CDR3 loop reads CASSPQSSGGLVGQFF. The DNA of the CDR3 is TGTGCCAGCAGCCCACAGTCTAGCGGGGGCCTAGTGGGGCAGTTCTTC. The full variable domain, rest sourced from reference TRBV7-6 and TRBJ2-1, is GAGVSQSPRYKVTKRGQDVALRCDPISGHVSLYWYRQALGQGPEFLTYFNYEAQQDKSGLPNDRFSAERPEGSISTLTIQRTEQRDSAMYRCASSPQSSGGLVGQFFGPGTRLTVL.